Listed below are T cell receptor beta chains from one sample, sequenced in a study of cytomegalovirus exposure and HLA in healthy donors. Assay used: immunoSEQ multiplex PCR; TCRdb lists only in-frame clones, some missing. The table has 110,000 to 150,000 clones, approximately 80% seen once. Input material: PBMCs. The receptors stem from a male donor in good health and CMV-seronegative. Both conserved end residues are trimmed from each CDR3.

J,length,V,CDR3
TRBJ2-7,12,TRBV19,ASSPGQGDYEQY
TRBJ1-4,13,TRBV14,ASSQIQGAGEKLF
TRBJ2-5,13,TRBV5-1,ASSLASDRGETQY
TRBJ2-7,16,TRBV4-1,ASSPGPSWTAGDYEQY
.,11,TRBV5-1,ASSVRQSYEQY
TRBJ1-1,15,TRBV4-1,ASSQDRQQGAGTEAF
TRBJ2-7,12,TRBV11-2,ASSSGQGSNEQY
TRBJ2-7,9,TRBV20-1,SARERYEQY
TRBJ1-1,12,TRBV19,ASSPRAGLNEAF
TRBJ1-4,9,TRBV2,ASHIAEKLF
TRBJ2-7,13,TRBV27,ASSSPGTGAREQY
TRBJ2-1,12,TRBV7-3,ASSFQDGNNEQF
TRBJ1-2,11,TRBV27,ASSFGQRYGYT
TRBJ2-5,12,TRBV29-1,SVELGTGGGTQY
TRBJ2-1,13,TRBV5-5,ASSLEGGSYNEQF
TRBJ2-3,13,TRBV6-1,ASSVQGDGTDTQY